Shown below are 9 T cell receptor beta chains from a single sample sequenced in a study of blood T cell repertoires in COVID-19. Clones were read by immunoSEQ multiplex PCR, and TCRdb kept only the in-frame ones, dropping some. The data hold some 150,000 clones, with approximately 89% observed a single time. Sequencing used peripheral blood. The receptors here all came from a human donor in a cohort sampled during active COVID-19.

The chain employs TRBV7-8 and TRBJ2-1; a weak D match, TRBD2 (5 bases). The germline V gene has CDR1 SGHVS and CDR2 FQNEAQ. Trimming removed 4 bases from V and 5 bases from J, with 21 bases in between. This CDR3 spans 17 amino acids. CDR3 DNA: TGTGCCAGCAGCTCCTACCGCGAGAGGGTAGAGGACAATGAGCAGTTCTTC. This translates into CASSSYRERVEDNEQFF.

This sequence joins TRBV5-4 and TRBJ2-7; TRBD2 agrees at 9 bases. Trimming at V came to 4 bases and at J to 5 bases, leaving 13 bases not matched to a gene. CDR3 size: 16 residues. The germline gives CDR1 SGHNT, CDR2 YYREEE (reference sequence). The CDR3 region is CASSPSAAGGPHEQYF. CDR3 coding DNA: TGTGCCAGCAGCCCCTCCGCGGCGGGGGGGCCCCACGAGCAGTACTTC.

CDR3 sequence reads: CASSPQVLGKNIQYF. For the CDR3, the DNA is TGTGCCAGCAGTCCACAGGTATTGGGGAAAAACATTCAGTACTTC. V and J are TRBV6-6 and TRBJ2-4, with D maybe TRBD1 (5 bases). Germline V gives CDR1 MNHNY, CDR2 SVGAGI (reference sequence). This CDR3 region has 15 residues. Trimming left V 5 bases short and J 4 bases short, with 15 bases between.

The chain couples TRBV5-4 to TRBJ2-3; 7 nucleotides line up with TRBD2. This CDR3 is 14 amino acids long. The germline V gene has CDR1 SGHNT and CDR2 YYREEE (reference sequence). With V trimmed by 1 base and J by 4 bases, 3 bases remained unmatched. The CDR3 nucleotides read TGTGCCAGCAGCTTGAGGACTAGTTCAGATACGCAGTATTTT. Translating gives CASSLRTSSDTQYF.

The chain is built from TRBV9 and TRBJ1-2, with D hard to call. Germline V gene lookup returns CDR1 SGDLS and CDR2 YYNGEE. V gave up 4 bases and J gave up 2 bases, with 12 bases separating them. This CDR3 is 14 amino acids long. The CDR3 spells CASSPPRANYGYTF. The CDR3 coding sequence is TGTGCCAGCAGCCCCCCACGAGCCAACTATGGCTACACCTTC. The variable domain in full, with the rest retrieved from reference TRBV9 and TRBJ1-2, is DSGVTQTPKHLITATGQRVTLRCSPRSGDLSVYWYQQSLDQGLQFLIQYYNGEERAKGNILERFSAQQFPDLHSELNLSSLELGDSALYFCASSPPRANYGYTFGSGTRLTVV.

J is TRBJ2-4 and V is TRBV2; a possible D gene is TRBD1 (6 bases). Trimming took 7 bases from V and 1 from J, leaving 11 bases between them. The germline CDR1 and CDR2 sequences are SNHLY and FYNNEI. The CDR3 runs 14 residues. The CDR3, as DNA: TGTGCCAGCATTCTGGACAGTGCCAAAAACATTCAGTACTTC. It encodes CASILDSAKNIQYF.

The chain links TRBV9 to TRBJ1-1, with a tentative D call TRBD1 (6 bases). Germline values: CDR1 SGDLS, CDR2 YYNGEE. This CDR3 comprises 12 residues. Trimming stripped 3 bases from V and 6 bases from J, with 9 bases between. The DNA of the CDR3 is TGTGCCAGCAGCGAAACAGGGTCTGAAGCTTTCTTT. This encodes CASSETGSEAFF.

Only one count was recorded for this clone. The J gene is TRBJ1-1, the V gene TRBV7-2, with TRBD1 matching over 7 bases. In germline, CDR1 is SGHTA, CDR2 FQGNSA. V lost 4 bases, J lost 8 bases, and 1 base stayed unmatched. The CDR3 is 11 amino acids. The DNA of the CDR3 is TGTGCCAGCAGCTCGACAGGGGAAGCTTTCTTT. Amino acids: CASSSTGEAFF.

This chain connects TRBV11-2 to TRBJ2-7; D ambiguous. Trimming took 1 base from V and 4 from J, leaving 11 bases between them. The CDR3 runs to 14 residues. Germline V gene lookup returns CDR1 SGHAT and CDR2 FQNNGV. CDR3 protein: CASSLVAGRYEQYF. The DNA for the CDR3 is TGTGCCAGCAGCTTAGTGGCAGGAAGATACGAGCAGTACTTC.